The 17 T cell receptor beta chains listed next were all sequenced from one sample in a study of T cell responses to AZD1222 COVID-19 vaccine. Here immunoSEQ multiplex PCR was the method, and the copy in TCRdb shows in-frame clones only, minus some. The sample records some 170,000 clones, roughly 93% being singletons. The specimen was peripheral blood, collected on day 0 of AZD1222 vaccination. These receptors all stem from an adult in good health.

V is TRBV19 and J is TRBJ1-1; D unresolved. CDR3 length: 16 amino acids. Deletions cut 3 bases from V and 4 bases from J, with 18 bases between. The germline V gene has CDR1 LNHDA and CDR2 SQIVND (reference sequence). The CDR3 coding sequence is TGTGCCAGTAGTATTTGGGCGGCGGTAGTTGGCACTGAAGCTTTCTTT. This translates into CASSIWAAVVGTEAFF.

The J gene is TRBJ1-6, the V gene TRBV5-6; TRBD1 might be the D (5 bases). The CDR3 is made up of 12 amino acids. Trimming cost V 6 bases and J 11 bases, with 12 bases left between them. Germline V gene lookup returns CDR1 SGHDT and CDR2 YYEEEE. CDR3 sequence: CASTQGPAPLHF. CDR3 nucleotide sequence: TGTGCCAGCACCCAGGGTCCAGCACCCCTCCACTTT.

This chain joins TRBV7-3 and TRBJ1-1, with D uncertain. Germline CDR1 is SGHTA and CDR2 is FQGTGA. Deletions cut 3 bases from V and 2 bases from J, with 7 bases between. The CDR3 has 13 residues. CDR3 sequence reads: CASSFGSNTEAFF. DNA for the CDR3: TGTGCCAGCAGCTTTGGTTCTAACACTGAAGCTTTCTTT.

This clone occurred once. This chain uses TRBV2 with TRBJ1-6; no clear D gene. CDR1 and CDR2 (germline): SNHLY, FYNNEI. Trimming left V 3 bases short and J 6 bases short, with 9 bases between. The CDR3 loop spans 14 amino acids. CDR3 loop: CASSDQGFNSPLHF. The CDR3 DNA sequence: TGTGCCAGCAGTGACCAAGGGTTTAATTCACCCCTCCACTTT.

The gene calls are TRBV4-1 and TRBJ1-5; D is undetermined. The CDR3 extends over 16 amino acids. Per the germline V gene, CDR1 is MGHRA and CDR2 is YSYEKL. The germline V and J ends were trimmed by 2 bases and 1 base, with 12 bases remaining between them. CDR3 region: CASSQWADTSNQPQHF. The CDR3 nucleotides read TGCGCCAGCAGCCAATGGGCCGACACGAGCAATCAGCCCCAGCATTTT.

The chain joins TRBV19 to TRBJ1-4, with a possible D match to TRBD1 (5 bases). The germline gives CDR1 LNHDA, CDR2 SQIVND (reference sequence). The length of the CDR3 is 15 residues. V was clipped by 4 bases and J by 3 bases, with 12 bases between them. CDR3 sequence reads: CASSNQGWANEKLFF. The CDR3 DNA is TGTGCCAGTAGTAATCAGGGTTGGGCTAATGAAAAACTGTTTTTT. Variable domain in full (rest from reference TRBV19 and TRBJ1-4): DGGITQSPKYLFRKEGQNVTLSCEQNLNHDAMYWYRQDPGQGLRLIYYSQIVNDFQKGDIAEGYSVSREKKESFPLTVTSAQKNPTAFYLCASSNQGWANEKLFFGSGTQLSVL.

The chain is built from TRBV2 and TRBJ1-1; TRBD1 might be the D (5 bases). The V gene lost 11 bases and the J gene lost 6 bases, with 13 bases spanning the gap. The length of the CDR3 is 11 residues. CDR1 and CDR2 (germline): SNHLY, FYNNEI. The CDR3 DNA follows: TGTGCCCTCGAAGGGGTGGCTGAAGCTTTCTTT. It codes for CALEGVAEAFF.

The chain links TRBV5-1 to TRBJ2-7, with a possible D match to TRBD2 (5 bases). CDR1 is SGHRS, CDR2 YFSETQ, per germline. Trimming stripped 0 bases from V and 6 bases from J, with 10 bases between. This CDR3 spans 13 amino acids. CDR3 protein: CASSLGLEGEQYF. The CDR3 nucleotides read TGCGCCAGCAGCTTGGGACTCGAGGGCGAGCAGTACTTC.

The chain links TRBV5-8 to TRBJ1-2; 10 nucleotides agree with TRBD1. CDR1 SGHTS and CDR2 YDEGEE come from the germline V gene. This CDR3 spans 18 amino acids. After removal of 1 base from V and 4 bases from J, the junction contained 13 bases not matched to a gene. The CDR3 region is CASSLTGQGPTITYGYTF. The CDR3 DNA is TGTGCCAGCAGCTTGACGGGACAGGGGCCAACTATCACCTATGGCTACACCTTC.

The chain is built from TRBV6-5 and TRBJ2-7; TRBD1 aligns across 7 bases. The germline CDR1 and CDR2 sequences are MNHEY and SVGAGI. The CDR3 consists of 13 residues. Written as DNA, the CDR3 is TGTGCTTCCTCCGACAGGGATGGGTACGAGCAGTACTTC. Its protein is CASSDRDGYEQYF.

In the case of this clone: The junction does not match germline at one end; this may be a read error. This chain links TRBV9 with TRBJ2-7; D gene uncertain. The CDR3 covers 11 residues. Germline lookup yields CDR1 SGDLS and CDR2 YYNGEE. CDR3 protein: CASSVVRAESF. CDR3 nucleotide sequence: TGTGCCAGCAGCGTAGTAAGGGCAGAGTCCTTC.

Concerning this clone: Different DNA sequences within this sample yield the same CDR3. The V and J genes are TRBV5-4 and TRBJ1-2; no reliable D call. This CDR3 region has 15 residues. Trimming pared 0 bases from V and 7 bases from J, leaving 16 bases between. Germline lookup yields CDR1 SGHNT and CDR2 YYREEE (reference sequence). The DNA for the CDR3 is TGTGCCAGCAGCTTGGGAGCGGATAGGATTCGTGGCTACACCTTC. Protein product: CASSLGADRIRGYTF.

This chain connects TRBV7-6 to TRBJ2-5, with D unresolved. The CDR3 sequence is 15 residues long. Germline V CDR1 and CDR2: SGHVS, FNYEAQ. V was pared by 1 base and J by 1 base, with 10 bases between. The CDR3, as DNA: TGTGCCAGCAGCTTAGAATTCAGCCTCCAAGAGACCCAGTACTTC. Translation gives CASSLEFSLQETQYF.

The rearrangement uses TRBV7-2 and TRBJ2-7; 8 nucleotides line up with TRBD1. Losses at the gene ends were 5 bases for V and 2 bases for J; bases not matched to a gene: 8. This CDR3 has 15 amino acids. The germline V gene has CDR1 SGHTA and CDR2 FQGNSA. For the CDR3, the DNA is TGTGCCAGCAGCATATACACAGGGGGACCCTACGAGCAGTACTTC. Protein product: CASSIYTGGPYEQYF.

The CDR3 DNA follows: TGTGCCAGCAGCTTAGAGGGACTTCCACTTCACCAGCCCCAGCATTTT. This translates into CASSLEGLPLHQPQHF. The genes are TRBV7-2 and TRBJ1-5, with D maybe TRBD1 (5 bases). The CDR3 is 16 amino acids. Germline V gene lookup returns CDR1 SGHTA and CDR2 FQGNSA. The germline V and J ends were trimmed by 1 base and 7 bases, with 17 bases remaining between them.

The V gene is TRBV2, the J gene TRBJ2-2; 11 nucleotides match TRBD1. Germline V gives CDR1 SNHLY, CDR2 FYNNEI. The CDR3 extends over 15 amino acids. V gave up 6 bases and J gave up 7 bases; unmatched junction bases: 7. The CDR3 bases are TGTGCCAGCAGCGCGGACAGGGGGCCGATCGGGGAGCTGTTTTTT. This gives the protein CASSADRGPIGELFF.

The chain uses TRBV28 and TRBJ1-2; D remains ambiguous. Trimming removed 3 bases at V and 5 bases at J, with 7 bases between. This CDR3 comprises 12 residues. Germline CDR1 and CDR2: MDHEN and SYDVKM. CDR3 region: CASSFQRYGYTF. The CDR3 region has the DNA TGTGCCAGCAGTTTTCAACGATATGGCTACACCTTC.